Listed here are 8 T cell receptor beta chains from one sample, sequenced in a study of cytomegalovirus exposure and HLA in healthy donors. The PCR contained 60 Vbeta and 13 Jbeta primers. TCRdb keeps only in-frame clones here, not all; method: immunoSEQ multiplex PCR. The sample includes 150,000 to 180,000 clones, 80% of them seen just once. Sequenced input: PBMCs. Every receptor here comes from a man aged 25 to 40 in good health and CMV-seropositive.

The rearrangement uses TRBV28 and TRBJ2-5, with D possibly being TRBD2 (5 bases). The CDR3 is 12 residues long. Germline CDR1 MDHEN, CDR2 SYDVKM. The V end was cut by 4 bases, the J end by 3 bases, with 6 bases between. In nucleotides, the CDR3 is TGTGCCAGCAGTTCCGGGGAAGAGACCCAGTACTTC. It encodes CASSSGEETQYF. Full variable domain (missing parts from reference TRBV28 and TRBJ2-5): DVKVTQSSRYLVKRTGEKVFLECVQDMDHENMFWYRQDPGLGLRLIYFSYDVKMKEKGDIPEGYSVSREKKERFSLILESASTNQTSMYLCASSSGEETQYFGPGTRLLVL.

The CDR3 reads CASSGGEGLREAFF. The CDR3 DNA is TGTGCCAGCAGCGGGGGGGAGGGTCTCAGGGAAGCTTTCTTT. J is TRBJ1-1 and V is TRBV5-6, with D possibly matching TRBD1 (5 bases). Germline lookup yields CDR1 SGHDT and CDR2 YYEEEE. This CDR3 region has 14 residues. Trimming removed 4 bases at V and 8 bases at J, with 18 bases between. The variable domain in full, completed from reference TRBV5-6 and TRBJ1-1, reads DAGVTQSPTHLIKTRGQQVTLRCSPKSGHDTVSWYQQALGQGPQFIFQYYEEEERQRGNFPDRFSGHQFPNYSSELNVNALLLGDSALYLCASSGGEGLREAFFGQGTRLTVV.

The chain employs TRBV6-5 and TRBJ1-1; possible D gene TRBD1, 6 bases. This CDR3 region has 15 residues. The germline CDR1 and CDR2 sequences are MNHEY and SVGAGI. Trimming removed 5 bases at V and 0 bases at J, with 13 bases between. The CDR3 coding sequence is TGTGCCAGCAGTCCCGGACAGACCATGAACACTGAAGCTTTCTTT. Translating gives CASSPGQTMNTEAFF.

This clone has a single count. The V gene is TRBV7-9, the J gene TRBJ1-2, with 10 positions matching TRBD1. Losses at the gene ends were 5 bases for V and 8 bases for J; bases not matched to a gene: 11. The germline V gene has CDR1 SEHNR and CDR2 FQNEAQ (reference sequence). This CDR3 contains 15 residues. CDR3 in DNA: TGTGCCAGCAGCACCCGGACAGGGGGAGATGGAGGCTACACCTTC. Amino acid sequence: CASSTRTGGDGGYTF.

The rearrangement joins TRBV7-8 to TRBJ2-7; D gene uncertain. Germline V gene data show CDR1 as SGHVS and CDR2 as FQNEAQ. V lost 4 bases, J lost 2 bases, and 6 bases lay in between. This CDR3 region has 12 residues. CDR3 region: CASSSSAYEQYF. CDR3 nucleotides: TGTGCCAGCAGCTCCTCAGCCTACGAGCAGTACTTC.

Concerning this clone itself: A junction boundary mismatches the germline segment, possibly from a read error. V gene TRBV7-7 combines with J gene TRBJ2-2; TRBD1 matches at 12 bases. Germline CDR1 reads SSHAT; CDR2 reads FNYEAQ (reference sequence). The CDR3 extends over 16 amino acids. The CDR3: CASSLGTGGLTGELFF. For the CDR3, the DNA is TGTGCTAGCAGCTTGGGGACAGGGGGCCTAACCGGGGAGCTGTTTTTT.

The chain has TRBV28 and TRBJ2-2, with 7 bases aligning to TRBD2. The CDR3 runs to 16 residues. CDR1 and CDR2 (germline): MDHEN, SYDVKM. Losses at the gene ends were 8 bases for V and 7 bases for J; bases not matched to a gene: 16. CDR3 loop: CASRPHGLAADGELFF. DNA for the CDR3: TGTGCCAGCCGTCCCCACGGGCTAGCGGCCGACGGGGAGCTGTTTTTT.

V gene TRBV28 combines with J gene TRBJ1-1; D unclear. The CDR3 has 14 residues. Trimming cost V 4 bases and J 1 base, with 10 bases left between them. Germline lookup yields CDR1 MDHEN and CDR2 SYDVKM. The CDR3 reads CASSSAGGNTEAFF. CDR3 in DNA: TGTGCCAGCAGTTCAGCAGGAGGGAACACTGAAGCTTTCTTT.